This TCR beta chain emerged from a study of cytomegalovirus exposure and HLA in healthy donors. Germline V lookup: CDR1 SGHVS, CDR2 FNYEAQ. This CDR3 has 16 amino acids. The V and J ends lost 1 base and 7 bases, in that order; junction bases with no gene match: 13. PCR amplification relied on 60 Vbeta primers (plus 13 Jbeta primers). The authors' processing: In a later analysis, some 10 million of about 80 million unique beta chains occurred in at least two donors. Clones were read by immunoSEQ multiplex PCR, and TCRdb kept only the in-frame ones, dropping some. That table gives V, J and clone size, and the DNA gave D and trimming. The table shows about 150,000 clones, with 80% to 90% occurring only once.

The specimen was PBMCs. The source of this sequence is a male donor in good health and CMV-seronegative. The chain employs TRBV7-6 and TRBJ2-7, with 7 positions matching TRBD2. The CDR3 sequence: CASSLGGGGGPGEQYF. The CDR3 region has the DNA TGTGCCAGCAGCTTAGGTGGTGGCGGGGGTCCGGGAGAGCAGTACTTC.